Listed below are T cell receptor beta chains from one sample, sequenced in a study of CD8+ T cells in alopecia areata. Repertoires were generated with immunoSEQ multiplex PCR, while TCRdb's copy carries only in-frame clones and drops some. The table has 200,000 to 250,000 clones, roughly two thirds seen once; the top ten hold approximately 1.2%. The sequencing used CD4+ T cells sorted from blood, collected at week 0. These receptors were obtained from a human donor with alopecia areata. Each CDR3 is given with its conserved first and last residue. A D gene is named only where the DNA matches it firmly.

TRBD1	TRBJ1-4	TRBV25-1	CASSDTGGTGEKLFF
NA	TRBJ1-6	TRBV25-1	CASSESDATLHF
NA	TRBJ2-3	TRBV6-6	CASSYTSGDTQYF
TRBD2	TRBJ2-1	TRBV27	CASSGLAGSNEQFF
TRBD1	TRBJ1-2	TRBV29-1	CSVVKGAGYTF
NA	TRBJ2-3	TRBV7-6	CASSLLSGTDTQYF
TRBD1	TRBJ1-6	TRBV13	CASRRSPDRAVHF
TRBD1	TRBJ2-7	TRBV9	CASSVGTGPYEQYF
NA	TRBJ2-3	TRBV4-2	CASSQDIGKLRHRADTQYF
NA	TRBJ2-7	TRBV29-1	CSVVQGGYEQYF
NA	TRBJ1-4	TRBV4-2	CASSPSGVFIEKLFF
NA	TRBJ2-5	TRBV10-3	CAISDGLWGTQYF
TRBD2	TRBJ2-5	TRBV7-7	CASSPFSGGQETQYF
NA	TRBJ1-3	TRBV29-1	CSVAGFGNTIYF
NA	TRBJ2-3	TRBV6-6	CASSKSSVTDTQYF
NA	TRBJ2-2	TRBV5-1	CASSLMNTGELFF
TRBD1	TRBJ1-6	TRBV25-1	CASSPNGQERHSPLHF
NA	TRBJ2-1	TRBV11-2	CASSSNRDITYNEQFF
NA	TRBJ2-5	TRBV29-1	CSAGSVPETQYF
NA	TRBJ2-5	TRBV27	CASRPLGRQETQYF
NA	TRBJ1-2	TRBV29-1	CSVYQGGYGYTF
NA	TRBJ2-1	TRBV2	CASIEDYSYNEQFF
NA	TRBJ1-4	TRBV29-1	CSVGFNEKLFF
TRBD2	TRBJ2-7	TRBV7-9	CASTVRGRAYEQYF
NA	TRBJ2-5	TRBV29-1	CSVEVGAVQETQYF
NA	TRBJ2-4	TRBV29-1	CSVVSGAKNIQYF
NA	TRBJ2-7	TRBV30	CAWSVVGVEQYF
NA	TRBJ2-3	TRBV2	CASSEIRGAADTQYF
TRBD1	TRBJ1-2	TRBV6-5	CASSAGTAFGGYTF
TRBD1	TRBJ1-1	TRBV30	CAWSDALQGAVEAFF
NA	TRBJ1-1	TRBV5-1	CASSQDNEAFF
NA	TRBJ1-1	TRBV18	CASSPGGPMNTEAFF
TRBD2	TRBJ2-1	TRBV19	CASRFAGGNNEQFF
TRBD1	TRBJ2-7	TRBV30	CAWGQGDITYEQYF
NA	TRBJ1-1	TRBV6-1	CASSHDGNTEAFF
NA	TRBJ2-1	TRBV25-1	CASSEWLTEQFF
NA	TRBJ2-5	TRBV29-1	CSVDPLGGAEQETQYF
NA	TRBJ2-5	TRBV29-1	CSVGALTLKETQYF
NA	TRBJ2-3	TRBV5-6	CASSFMDAPDTQYF
NA	TRBJ2-2	TRBV30	CAWRVARRTGELFF
TRBD2	TRBJ2-5	TRBV7-6	CASSPTSGRETQYF
TRBD1	TRBJ2-1	TRBV7-9	CASTPGQAVGEQFF
TRBD1	TRBJ1-1	TRBV9	CASSPQTGTTEAFF
NA	TRBJ2-3	TRBV13	CASSTSDKSPDTQYF
TRBD1	TRBJ1-6	TRBV30	CAWSTGANSPLHF
TRBD2	TRBJ2-5	TRBV27	CASSFSSGAGTQYF
NA	TRBJ2-1	TRBV2	CASTDNEQFF
NA	TRBJ2-7	TRBV5-1	CASSLAPGRYEQYF